Listed here are 26 T cell receptor beta chains from one sample, sequenced in a study of CD8 T cells in ankylosing spondylitis. Study findings and constraints: For ankylosing spondylitis blood, a TCR beta motif of several highly homologous variants appeared characteristic.

These receptors' targets are unknown. TCRdb redid the calling of the 5' RACE reads with MiXCR, one entry per CDR3 protein. The top ten hold under 4.5% of the sample, which has around 490,000 distinct CDR3 sequences, approximately 5% seen once. The sequenced sample was blood, either unsorted or a sorted T cell fraction (not recorded which). These receptors were taken from a male donor with ankylosing spondylitis.

This clonotype appeared many times. The V gene is TRBV29-1, the J gene TRBJ1-3; D is unclear. V shed 7 bases and J shed 0 bases, with 10 bases lying between them. Germline CDR1 SQVTM, CDR2 ANQGSEA. This CDR3 has 13 amino acids. The CDR3 reads CSAAWSSGNTIYF. In DNA, the CDR3 is TGCAGCGCGGCATGGAGCTCTGGAAACACCATATATTTT.

This clonotype occurred many times. The genes are TRBV5-1 and TRBJ1-2, with no clear D. Germline CDR1 is SGHRS and CDR2 is YFSETQ. The V end was cut by 4 bases, the J end by 2 bases, with 15 bases between. The CDR3 is 15 amino acids. The CDR3 region has the DNA TGCGCCAGCAGCCCCGGGAGGGCCAACAACTATGGCTACACCTTC. It is translated as CASSPGRANNYGYTF.

There are many counts of this clonotype. The chain joins TRBV29-1 to TRBJ1-2; 8 bases fit TRBD1. Per the germline V gene, CDR1 is SQVTM and CDR2 is ANQGSEA. CDR3 length: 12 residues. V was clipped by 7 bases and J by 3 bases; unmatched bases: 4. The chain's CDR3 is CSAKGQDYGYTF. CDR3 nucleotide sequence: TGCAGCGCTAAGGGACAGGACTATGGCTACACCTTC. The complete variable domain, with remaining parts taken from reference TRBV29-1 and TRBJ1-2, reads SAVISQKPSRDICQRGTSLTIQCQVDSQVTMMFWYRQQPGQSLTLIATANQGSEATYESGFVIDKFPISRPNLTFSTLTVSNMSPEDSSIYLCSAKGQDYGYTFGSGTRLTVV.

This clonotype showed up many times. This chain links TRBV5-1 with TRBJ2-7; D is undetermined. CDR1 and CDR2 (germline): SGHRS, YFSETQ. Trimming shortened V by 4 bases and J by 2 bases, and 10 bases separated the two germline ends. This CDR3 spans 13 amino acids. This CDR3 is CASSTGEPYEQYF. DNA for the CDR3: TGCGCCAGCAGCACTGGGGAACCCTACGAGCAGTACTTC.

The chain carries TRBV7-2 and TRBJ2-6, with D perhaps given as TRBD1 or TRBD2 (5 bases each). CDR3 length equals 16 residues. V was cut by 5 bases and J by 0 bases, with 11 bases left in between. The germline V gene has CDR1 SGHTA and CDR2 FQGNSA. DNA for the CDR3: TGTGCCAGCAGCCGAGAGGGGAGCTCTGGGGCCAACGTCCTGACTTTC. Translating gives CASSREGSSGANVLTF. The whole variable domain, filled in from reference TRBV7-2 and TRBJ2-6, reads GAGVSQSPSNKVTEKGKDVELRCDPISGHTALYWYRQSLGQGLEFLIYFQGNSAPDKSGLPSDRFSAERTGGSVSTLTIQRTQQEDSAVYLCASSREGSSGANVLTFGAGSRLTVL.

This clonotype was seen at least ten times. The chain uses TRBV7-8 and TRBJ2-5; D uncertain. The CDR3 contains 14 residues. The germline CDR1 and CDR2 sequences are SGHVS and FQNEAQ. V was cut by 1 base and J by 3 bases, with 9 bases left in between. In DNA, the CDR3 is TGTGCCAGCAGCTTAGAGAGCCTAGAAGAGACCCAGTACTTC. It specifies CASSLESLEETQYF.

This clonotype was seen at least ten times. The chain has TRBV24-1 and TRBJ1-1; D may be TRBD1 (5 bases). The germline V gene has CDR1 KGHDR and CDR2 SFDVKD. This CDR3 spans 13 amino acids. The ends were cut back, 5 bases at V and 3 bases at J, with 9 bases in the middle. Here the CDR3 reads CATSVGRDTEAFF. The CDR3, as DNA: TGTGCCACCAGTGTCGGCAGGGACACTGAAGCTTTCTTT.

This clonotype was recorded many times. The rearrangement uses TRBV12-3 or TRBV12-4 and TRBJ1-1; D is unresolved. The length of the CDR3 is 17 residues. Trimming pared 2 bases from V and 0 bases from J, leaving 16 bases between. This CDR3 reads CASSLSIVETMNTEAFF. The CDR3 DNA sequence: TGTGCCAGCAGTTTATCGATAGTTGAAACTATGAACACTGAAGCTTTCTTT.

This clonotype was counted ten times or more. V is TRBV4-1 and J is TRBJ2-7; no definite D call. This CDR3 is built from 14 residues. Germline-derived CDR1 and CDR2 are MGHRA and YSYEKL. Trimming took 1 base from V and 3 from J, leaving 10 bases between them. CDR3 residues: CASSQADGIYEQYF. CDR3 coding DNA: TGCGCCAGCAGCCAAGCGGACGGAATCTACGAGCAGTACTTC.

Ten or more counts support this clonotype. This chain uses TRBV7-9 with TRBJ2-3; the match to TRBD1 covers 9 bases. The CDR3 runs to 16 residues. With 5 bases clipped from V and 6 bases from J, the junction kept 12 bases outside the gene matches. Germline CDR1 SEHNR, CDR2 FQNEAQ (reference sequence). As DNA, the CDR3 is TGTGCCAGCAGCACTCTGGACAGGGGAGGTGGGGATACGCAGTATTTT. Its protein product is CASSTLDRGGGDTQYF. The whole variable domain, remainder taken from reference TRBV7-9 and TRBJ2-3, is DTGVSQNPRHKITKRGQNVTFRCDPISEHNRLYWYRQTLGQGPEFLTYFQNEAQLEKSRLLSDRFSAERPKGSFSTLEIQRTEQGDSAMYLCASSTLDRGGGDTQYFGPGTRLTVL.

This clonotype was observed a few times. The chain has TRBV11-2 and TRBJ2-5; D gene ambiguous. Per the germline V gene, CDR1 is SGHAT and CDR2 is FQNNGV. CDR3 length: 16 residues. Trimming pared 1 base from V and 0 bases from J, leaving 12 bases between. The DNA of the CDR3 is TGTGCCAGCAGCTTAGGTGGCAGCTGGTACCAAGAGACCCAGTACTTC. This codes for CASSLGGSWYQETQYF. Based on the CDR3 plus reference TRBV11-2 and TRBJ2-5, the full variable domain is EAGVAQSPRYKIIEKRQSVAFWCNPISGHATLYWYQQILGQGPKLLIQFQNNGVVDDSQLPKDRFSAERLKGVDSTLKIQPAKLEDSAVYLCASSLGGSWYQETQYFGPGTRLLVL.

This clonotype was picked up many times. V usage is TRBV6-1 and J usage is TRBJ2-7; maybe TRBD1 (5 bases). The CDR3 consists of 12 residues. Germline CDR1 and CDR2: MNHNS and SASEGT. Trimming cost V 10 bases and J 2 bases, with 12 bases left between them. CDR3 amino acids: CATFETAYEQYF. CDR3 DNA: TGTGCCACCTTTGAGACAGCCTACGAGCAGTACTTC.

The sample holds many counts of this clonotype. The V and J genes are TRBV5-1 and TRBJ2-1; D is uncertain. The CDR3 has 13 amino acids. Germline V CDR1 and CDR2: SGHRS, YFSETQ. The V and J ends lost 4 bases and 2 bases respectively, with 7 bases between them. This chain's CDR3 is CASSADTYNEQFF. Here the CDR3 DNA reads TGCGCCAGCAGCGCCGACACCTACAATGAGCAGTTCTTC. Together with reference TRBV5-1 and TRBJ2-1, the CDR3 gives the full variable domain: KAGVTQTPRYLIKTRGQQVTLSCSPISGHRSVSWYQQTPGQGLQFLFEYFSETQRNKGNFPGRFSGRQFSNSRSEMNVSTLELGDSALYLCASSADTYNEQFFGPGTRLTVL.

At least ten counts were recorded for this clonotype. The rearrangement links TRBV7-3 to TRBJ2-7; weak D call: TRBD2 (6 bases). V lost 5 bases to trimming and J lost 3 bases, with 14 bases between them. Germline-derived CDR1 and CDR2 are SGHTA and FQGTGA. The CDR3 has 14 amino acids. CDR3 coding DNA: TGTGCCAGCAGCCCGAGTGGGGGACTCTACGAGCAGTACTTC. This translates into CASSPSGGLYEQYF.

This clonotype came up a few times. The chain employs TRBV24-1 and TRBJ2-2; D is unresolved. The germline gives CDR1 KGHDR, CDR2 SFDVKD. Trimming removed 7 bases at V and 4 bases at J, with 9 bases between. The CDR3 contains 13 residues. DNA of the CDR3: TGTGCCACCAGCCGAACGGGCACCGGGGAGCTGTTTTTT. Protein product: CATSRTGTGELFF.

This clonotype was seen ten or more times. The V gene is TRBV6-1, the J gene TRBJ2-3, with D hard to call. Germline V CDR1 and CDR2: MNHNS, SASEGT. The CDR3 sequence is 14 residues long. Trimming cost V 4 bases and J 3 bases, with 11 bases left between them. CDR3 residues: CASSVDPPTDTQYF. CDR3 bases: TGTGCCAGCAGTGTCGACCCGCCAACAGATACGCAGTATTTT.

The sample holds many counts of this clonotype. V is TRBV12-3 or TRBV12-4 and J is TRBJ1-1; D is undetermined. The ends were cut back, 4 bases at V and 13 bases at J, with 19 bases in the middle. The CDR3 consists of 13 residues. Here the CDR3 DNA reads TGTGCCAGCAGTTCACAAATGGGCAGCCTAGATTTCTTT. Residues: CASSSQMGSLDFF.

This clonotype was detected many times. The rearrangement uses TRBV20-1 and TRBJ2-1, with no clear D. CDR3 length: 12 amino acids. From germline, CDR1 is DFQATT and CDR2 SNEGSKA (reference sequence). Trimming pared 1 base from V and 7 bases from J, leaving 8 bases between. The CDR3 DNA reads as TGCAGTGCTAGAGTAGTAGGAAATGAGCAGTTCTTC. Translated, it gives CSARVVGNEQFF.

This clonotype was picked up many times. This chain joins TRBV21-1 and TRBJ1-1; the listed D gene, TRBD1, was not tested against the DNA. TRBV21-1 counts as a pseudogene. The CDR3 has 15 amino acids. Here the CDR3 DNA reads TGTGCCAGCAGCAGCCGGGATCACATGAACACTGAAGCTTTCTTT. Translating gives CASSSRDHMNTEAFF.

Ten or more counts support this clonotype. This rearrangement joins TRBV28 to TRBJ2-1, with a possible D match to TRBD2 (5 bases). This CDR3 spans 16 amino acids. V lost 5 bases to trimming and J lost 5 bases, with 19 bases between them. Germline-derived CDR1 and CDR2 are MDHEN and SYDVKM. The DNA for the CDR3 is TGTGCCAGCAGTCTCGCCCCGGGGTGGCGGGACAATGAGCAGTTCTTC. Translating gives CASSLAPGWRDNEQFF.

This clonotype was observed at least ten times. The chain combines TRBV29-1 with TRBJ2-3; D might be TRBD2 (6 bases). The CDR3 contains 14 residues. The V gene lost 3 bases and the J gene lost 0 bases, with 10 bases spanning the gap. CDR1 and CDR2 (germline): SQVTM, ANQGSEA. CDR3 nucleotide sequence: TGCAGCGTTGACTTCGGGACTAGCACAGATACGCAGTATTTT. It codes for CSVDFGTSTDTQYF.

In this sample, this clonotype turned up many times. This sequence joins TRBV4-3 and TRBJ2-5, with D possibly being TRBD1 (7 bases). The CDR3 is 17 residues long. The V gene's germline CDR1 is LGHNA and CDR2 YSLEER. V was cut by 1 base and J by 1 base, with 16 bases left in between. CDR3 in amino acids: CASSQGEGGTAQETQYF. CDR3 DNA sequence: TGCGCCAGCAGCCAAGGAGAAGGAGGGACAGCCCAAGAGACCCAGTACTTC.

This clonotype was seen many times. The rearrangement joins TRBV13 to TRBJ2-7, with D perhaps TRBD2 (5 bases). CDR1 and CDR2 from the germline V gene are PRHDT and FYEKMQ (reference sequence). The CDR3 runs to 15 residues. Trimming pared 4 bases from V and 3 bases from J, leaving 16 bases between. CDR3 region: CASSSREFVDYEQYF. CDR3 nucleotides: TGTGCCAGCAGCTCAAGGGAGTTCGTCGACTACGAGCAGTACTTC. The full variable domain, in which reference TRBV13 and TRBJ2-7 provide the parts outside the CDR3, is AAGVIQSPRHLIKEKRETATLKCYPIPRHDTVYWYQQGPGQDPQFLISFYEKMQSDKGSIPDRFSAQQFSDYHSELNMSSLELGDSALYFCASSSREFVDYEQYFGPGTRLTVT.

This clonotype was picked up a small number of times. The V and J genes are TRBV5-1 and TRBJ1-1; TRBD1 aligns across 11 bases. The germline gives CDR1 SGHRS, CDR2 YFSETQ. With V trimmed by 4 bases and J by 13 bases, 15 bases remained unmatched. CDR3 length equals 15 residues. CDR3 protein: CASSAEDRGPLWVFF. The CDR3 DNA reads TGCGCCAGCAGCGCCGAGGACAGGGGGCCTCTATGGGTTTTCTTT. The whole variable domain, remainder taken from reference TRBV5-1 and TRBJ1-1, is KAGVTQTPRYLIKTRGQQVTLSCSPISGHRSVSWYQQTPGQGLQFLFEYFSETQRNKGNFPGRFSGRQFSNSRSEMNVSTLELGDSALYLCASSAEDRGPLWVFFGQGTRLTVV.

This clonotype was seen many times. The rearrangement joins TRBV6-2 or TRBV6-3 to TRBJ2-1; 7 bases match TRBD1. The CDR3 is 14 residues long. V was pared by 4 bases and J by 0 bases, with 0 bases of the junction left unmatched. Germline V gene sequence: CDR1 MNHEY, CDR2 SVGEGT. For the CDR3, the DNA is TGTGCCAGCAGTTGGGACAGCTCCTACAATGAGCAGTTCTTC. Residues: CASSWDSSYNEQFF.

The chain carries TRBV6-1 and TRBJ1-5; D is ambiguous. CDR3 length: 15 amino acids. Trimming took off 3 bases at V and 4 bases at J, with 13 bases between the two ends. The V gene's germline CDR1 is MNHNS and CDR2 SASEGT. CDR3 sequence: CASSEPGSFNQPQHF. Here the CDR3 DNA reads TGTGCCAGCAGTGAGCCGGGCAGTTTTAATCAGCCCCAGCATTTT.